The 25 T cell receptor beta chains listed next were all sequenced from one sample in a study of OX40 agonist ivuxolimab in advanced cancers. Produced via immunoSEQ multiplex PCR; TCRdb's table is partial and in-frame only. Of over 45,000 clones in the sample, over 90% were seen once. The specimen comprised CD4+ or CD8+ T cells sorted from blood, sampled in a trial of the OX40 agonist ivuxolimab. All receptors derive from an adult with an advanced solid tumor such as melanoma, head and neck, liver or kidney cancer.

This clone was counted a single time. This rearrangement joins TRBV6-5 to TRBJ2-7, with 8 bases aligning to TRBD1. V lost 6 bases and J lost 4; bases outside the gene matches: 8. This CDR3 comprises 14 residues. CDR1 is MNHEY, CDR2 SVGAGI, per germline. The CDR3 coding sequence is TGTGCCAGCAGACCAGGGGGCCCGGGGTACGAGCAGTACTTC. It translates to CASRPGGPGYEQYF.

This sequence joins TRBV10-2 and TRBJ2-2; D is uncertain. V lost 5 bases to trimming and J lost 1 base, with 5 bases between them. CDR3 size: 13 residues. Germline V CDR1 and CDR2: WSHSY, SAAADI. CDR3 DNA: TGCGCCAGCAGTTCTAGGAACACCGGGGAGCTGTTTTTT. Protein sequence: CASSSRNTGELFF.

The chain carries TRBV19 and TRBJ2-7; TRBD2 matches 8 bases. The CDR3 loop spans 12 amino acids. The V and J ends lost 5 bases and 4 bases, in that order; junction bases with no gene match: 1. The germline V gene encodes CDR1 LNHDA and CDR2 SQIVND (reference sequence). CDR3 loop: CASSSGGYEQYF. The CDR3 DNA reads TGTGCCAGTAGTTCGGGAGGGTACGAGCAGTACTTC.

V gene TRBV6-5 combines with J gene TRBJ1-2, with D unclear. Trimming left V 0 bases short and J 2 bases short, with 7 bases between. This CDR3 spans 14 amino acids. Germline CDR1 reads MNHEY; CDR2 reads SVGAGI. The CDR3 here is CASSYSPRNYGYTF. The CDR3 coding sequence is TGTGCCAGCAGTTACTCCCCCAGAAACTATGGCTACACCTTC.

The chain links TRBV18 to TRBJ2-2; D might be TRBD2 (5 bases). The CDR3 spans 15 residues. Trimming stripped 3 bases from V and 10 bases from J, with 18 bases between. Germline CDR1 reads KGHSH; CDR2 reads LQKENI. The CDR3 region has the DNA TGTGCCAGCTCACCCAATGTGTGGGAGACGGTGGAGCTGTTTTTT. Its protein is CASSPNVWETVELFF. The variable domain in full, completed from reference TRBV18 and TRBJ2-2, reads NAGVMQNPRHLVRRRGQEARLRCSPMKGHSHVYWYRQLPEEGLKFMVYLQKENIIDESGMPKERFSAEFPKEGPSILRIQQVVRGDSAAYFCASSPNVWETVELFFGEGSRLTVL.

The chain has TRBV23-1 and TRBJ1-5; D is uncertain. TRBV23-1 is marked as an open reading frame, function uncertain. The CDR3 covers 20 residues. V dropped 7 bases and J dropped 0 bases, with 28 bases sitting between them. For the CDR3, the DNA is TGCGCCAGCACCACTTACCGTCTAGGACGCAGGCTTTATAGCAATCAGCCCCAGCATTTT. Its protein is CASTTYRLGRRLYSNQPQHF.

The chain joins TRBV7-3 to TRBJ2-1; 8 bases map to TRBD1. The CDR3 covers 11 residues. Germline CDR1 and CDR2: SGHTA and FQGTGA. The ends lost 8 bases at V and 7 bases at J; junction bases unmatched: 1. The CDR3 reads CASGQGNEQFF. For the CDR3, the DNA is TGTGCCAGCGGACAGGGAAATGAGCAGTTCTTC.

This clone occurred once. The chain employs TRBV9 and TRBJ1-2, with D uncertain. The CDR3 runs 16 residues. Trimming left V 0 bases short and J 0 bases short, with 12 bases between. The germline CDR1 and CDR2 sequences are SGDLS and YYNGEE. The chain's CDR3 is CASSVATQPPNYGYTF. The CDR3 DNA reads as TGTGCCAGCAGCGTAGCTACACAGCCGCCTAACTATGGCTACACCTTC.

The chain has TRBV13 and TRBJ2-7, with D perhaps matching TRBD1 (5 bases). CDR3 length: 15 amino acids. Germline assignment: CDR1 PRHDT and CDR2 FYEKMQ (reference sequence). Trimming stripped 5 bases from V and 7 bases from J, with 21 bases between. The CDR3 bases are TGTGCCAGCAGCCGAGAAGTCGTGCTCCCAGGGGAGCAGTACTTC. This codes for CASSREVVLPGEQYF.

This clone appeared a single time. The rearrangement links TRBV11-2 to TRBJ2-5; 11 bases are shared with TRBD2. This CDR3 is built from 17 residues. Germline lookup yields CDR1 SGHAT and CDR2 FQNNGV. Losses at the gene ends were 4 bases for V and 1 base for J; bases not matched to a gene: 8. In DNA form, the CDR3 reads TGTGCCAGCAGCTCCCTACTAGCGGGAGTGAGCCAAGAGACCCAGTACTTC. This translates into CASSSLLAGVSQETQYF. The whole variable domain, remainder taken from reference TRBV11-2 and TRBJ2-5, is EAGVAQSPRYKIIEKRQSVAFWCNPISGHATLYWYQQILGQGPKLLIQFQNNGVVDDSQLPKDRFSAERLKGVDSTLKIQPAKLEDSAVYLCASSSLLAGVSQETQYFGPGTRLLVL.

V is TRBV10-3 and J is TRBJ2-1; 8 bases agree with TRBD1. The V gene end was trimmed by 2 bases and the J gene end by 8 bases; junction bases not matched to a gene: 5. CDR1 is ENHRY, CDR2 SYGVKD, per germline. This CDR3 contains 14 residues. CDR3: CAISEGQGGDEQFF. The CDR3 bases are TGTGCCATCAGTGAGGGACAGGGTGGGGATGAGCAGTTCTTC.

V usage is TRBV18 and J usage is TRBJ2-7; D gene ambiguous. The CDR3 consists of 14 residues. V was cut by 2 bases and J by 2 bases, with 10 bases left in between. Germline CDR1 and CDR2: KGHSH and LQKENI. For the CDR3, the DNA is TGTGCCAGCTCACCAATGGGGTCCCCCTACGAGCAGTACTTC. Its protein is CASSPMGSPYEQYF.

Only one count was recorded for this clone. The CDR3 DNA reads TGCGCCAGCGGTAGCGGGAGCCCCGGGGAGCTGTTTTTT. Translating it yields CASGSGSPGELFF. This chain links TRBV5-1 with TRBJ2-2; 9 bases align to TRBD2. CDR3 length: 13 residues. The V gene's germline CDR1 is SGHRS and CDR2 YFSETQ. V lost 7 bases, J lost 6 bases, and 4 bases stayed unmatched.

This clone was detected only once. V is TRBV4-3 and J is TRBJ2-1; D assignment may be TRBD1 or TRBD2 (5 bases each). Trimming shortened V by 0 bases and J by 5 bases, and 11 bases separated the two germline ends. CDR1 and CDR2 from the germline V gene are LGHNA and YSLEER. The CDR3 length is 15 residues. The CDR3 loop reads CASSQDWDPNNEQFF. The DNA of the CDR3 is TGCGCCAGCAGCCAAGATTGGGACCCAAACAATGAGCAGTTCTTC.

This sequence joins TRBV7-3 and TRBJ2-1; D is possibly TRBD2 (5 bases). This CDR3 contains 18 residues. Germline values: CDR1 SGHTA, CDR2 FQGTGA. Trimming removed 1 base at V and 10 bases at J, with 26 bases between. The CDR3 here is CASSLNFGATMVGEEQFF. The CDR3 DNA sequence: TGTGCCAGCAGCTTAAACTTCGGTGCGACAATGGTCGGGGAAGAGCAGTTCTTC.

The chain uses TRBV6-6 and TRBJ2-7; perhaps TRBD1 as D (5 bases). CDR1 is MNHNY and CDR2 is SVGAGI in the germline V gene (reference sequence). This CDR3 spans 12 amino acids. Trimming cost V 8 bases and J 5 bases, with 13 bases left between them. In DNA, the CDR3 is TGTGCCAGCGCTCTACAGGTAAACGAGCAGTACTTC. This translates into CASALQVNEQYF.

V gene TRBV7-9 combines with J gene TRBJ1-4, with D possibly matching TRBD1 (5 bases). The CDR3 totals 15 residues. Per germline, CDR1 SEHNR and CDR2 FQNEAQ (reference sequence). The ends were cut back, 0 bases at V and 11 bases at J, with 16 bases in the middle. The CDR3 spells CASSLAEQAGEKLFF. The CDR3, as DNA: TGTGCCAGCAGCTTAGCGGAACAGGCGGGAGAGAAACTGTTTTTT.

The chain carries TRBV7-9 and TRBJ2-3; D is possibly TRBD2 (5 bases). The germline V gene encodes CDR1 SEHNR and CDR2 FQNEAQ (reference sequence). The V end lost 3 bases, the J end lost 2 bases, and 15 bases lay between the germline ends. The CDR3 spans 16 residues. The CDR3 sequence: CASSFPGGFATDTQYF. Here the CDR3 DNA reads TGTGCCAGCAGCTTCCCTGGCGGGTTCGCCACAGATACGCAGTATTTT.

The J gene is TRBJ2-7, the V gene TRBV6-6; 7 bases are shared with TRBD1. The germline gives CDR1 MNHNY, CDR2 SVGAGI (reference sequence). With 0 bases clipped from V and 1 base from J, the junction kept 3 bases outside the gene matches. The length of the CDR3 is 15 residues. The CDR3 coding sequence is TGTGCCAGCAGTTACTCGACAGGGCGATCCTACGAGCAGTACTTC. This translates into CASSYSTGRSYEQYF.

V gene TRBV7-9 combines with J gene TRBJ2-1; the D gene is possibly TRBD1 (6 bases). The germline CDR1 and CDR2 sequences are SEHNR and FQNEAQ (reference sequence). The CDR3 sequence is 16 residues long. Trimming removed 7 bases from V and 0 bases from J, with 16 bases in between. CDR3 protein: CASTPQQGSSYNEQFF. CDR3 DNA sequence: TGTGCCAGCACCCCCCAACAGGGTAGCTCCTACAATGAGCAGTTCTTC.

The chain couples TRBV25-1 to TRBJ2-3; TRBD2 matches at 10 bases. Trimming took 3 bases from V and 0 from J; bases not matched to a gene: 6. This CDR3 contains 17 residues. Germline CDR1 and CDR2: MGHDK and SYGVNS. This CDR3 reads CASSDGASGGSTDTQYF. The CDR3 bases are TGTGCCAGCAGTGATGGTGCTAGCGGGGGTAGCACAGATACGCAGTATTTT.

The V and J genes are TRBV7-2 and TRBJ1-3; unclear D gene. From germline, CDR1 is SGHTA and CDR2 FQGNSA. This CDR3 spans 14 amino acids. The germline V and J ends were trimmed by 3 bases and 4 bases, with 10 bases remaining between them. CDR3 DNA: TGTGCCAGCAGCTTTCTCGGAACCGGAAACACCATATATTTT. Translated: CASSFLGTGNTIYF.

CDR3 bases: TGCGCCAGCAGCCAAGATCTTCCAGCGGGATGGGCCTACGAGCAGTACTTC. Protein: CASSQDLPAGWAYEQYF. The V and J genes are TRBV4-3 and TRBJ2-7; 7 bases fit TRBD2. V trimming: 0 bases; J trimming: 2 bases; junction bases outside the gene matches: 10. The CDR3 length is 17 residues. Looked up from germline, CDR1 is LGHNA and CDR2 is YSLEER.

This clone came up once. The chain carries TRBV4-2 and TRBJ2-1; D possibly corresponds to TRBD2 (6 bases). Trimming pared 0 bases from V and 0 bases from J, leaving 9 bases between. Germline V gene lookup returns CDR1 LGHNA and CDR2 YNFKEQ. The CDR3 is 16 residues long. For the CDR3, the DNA is TGTGCCAGCAGCCAAGAAACCGGGAGCTCCTACAATGAGCAGTTCTTC. It is translated as CASSQETGSSYNEQFF.

This clone showed up just once. The chain couples TRBV9 to TRBJ2-1; 7 nucleotides match TRBD2. Looked up from germline, CDR1 is SGDLS and CDR2 is YYNGEE. This CDR3 region has 14 residues. The V gene end was trimmed by 4 bases and the J gene end by 7 bases; junction bases not matched to a gene: 8. CDR3 protein: CASSPQSGVNEQFF. CDR3 bases: TGTGCCAGCAGCCCACAGAGCGGGGTAAATGAGCAGTTCTTC.